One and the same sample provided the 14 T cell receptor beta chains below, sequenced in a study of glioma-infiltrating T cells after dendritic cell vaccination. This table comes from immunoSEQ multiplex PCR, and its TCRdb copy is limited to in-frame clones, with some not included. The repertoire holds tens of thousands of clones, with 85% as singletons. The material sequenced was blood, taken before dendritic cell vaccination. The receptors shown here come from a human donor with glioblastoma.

CDR3 in amino acids: CASSLVHAGGRGETQYF. Here the CDR3 DNA reads TGTGCCAGCAGCTTAGTTCATGCGGGAGGGCGAGGTGAGACCCAGTACTTC. The chain has TRBV11-3 and TRBJ2-5; TRBD2 matches at 9 bases. Germline V gives CDR1 SGHNT, CDR2 YENEEA. V lost 1 base, J lost 5 bases, and 11 bases stayed unmatched. The CDR3 is made up of 17 amino acids.

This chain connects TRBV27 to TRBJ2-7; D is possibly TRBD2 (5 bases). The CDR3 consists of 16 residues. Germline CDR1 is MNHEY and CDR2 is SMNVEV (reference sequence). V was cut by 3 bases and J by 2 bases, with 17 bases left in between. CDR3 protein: CASSFSSGVRAYEQYF. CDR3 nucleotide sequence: TGTGCCAGCAGTTTCTCCTCCGGGGTGAGGGCCTACGAGCAGTACTTC.

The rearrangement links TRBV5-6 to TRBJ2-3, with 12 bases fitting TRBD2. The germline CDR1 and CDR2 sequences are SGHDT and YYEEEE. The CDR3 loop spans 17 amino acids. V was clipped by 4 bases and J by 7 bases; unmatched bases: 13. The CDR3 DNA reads TGTGCCAGCAGCCAGACTAGCGGGGGTATGAGAGGCAATACGCAGTATTTT. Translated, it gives CASSQTSGGMRGNTQYF.

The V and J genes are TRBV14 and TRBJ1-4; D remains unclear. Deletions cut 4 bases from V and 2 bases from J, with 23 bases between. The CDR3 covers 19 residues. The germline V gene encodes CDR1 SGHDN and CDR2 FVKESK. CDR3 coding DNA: TGTGCCAGCAGCCGACAAAGTGGGGTTTCGCGGGTCACTAATGAAAAACTGTTTTTT. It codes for CASSRQSGVSRVTNEKLFF. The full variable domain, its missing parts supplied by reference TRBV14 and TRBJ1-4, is EAGVTQFPSHSVIEKGQTVTLRCDPISGHDNLYWYRRVMGKEIKFLLHFVKESKQDESGMPNNRFLAERTGGTYSTLKVQPAELEDSGVYFCASSRQSGVSRVTNEKLFFGSGTQLSVL.

CDR3 DNA: TGTGCCTGGAGCCTTAGCGGAAAGATCTACGAGCAGTACTTC. It yields the protein CAWSLSGKIYEQYF. The chain carries TRBV30 and TRBJ2-7; possible D gene TRBD2, 6 bases. The CDR3 spans 14 residues. Trimming cost V 3 bases and J 3 bases, with 15 bases left between them. CDR1 GTSNPN and CDR2 SVGIG come from the germline V gene (reference sequence).

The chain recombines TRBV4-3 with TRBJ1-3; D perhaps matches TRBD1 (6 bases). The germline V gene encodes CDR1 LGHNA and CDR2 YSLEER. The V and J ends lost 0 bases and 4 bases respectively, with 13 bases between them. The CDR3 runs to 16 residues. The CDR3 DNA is TGCGCCAGCAGCCAAGAGGTCAGGGGTGTGGGAAACACCATATATTTT. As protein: CASSQEVRGVGNTIYF.

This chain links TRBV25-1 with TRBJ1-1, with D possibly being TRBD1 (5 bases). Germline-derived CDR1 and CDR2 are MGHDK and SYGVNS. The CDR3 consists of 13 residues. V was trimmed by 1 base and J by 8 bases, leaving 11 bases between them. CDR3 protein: CASSESPRGEAFF. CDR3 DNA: TGTGCCAGCAGTGAATCCCCACGGGGGGAAGCTTTCTTT.

The CDR3 DNA is TGCGCCAGCAGCATGAGCTCCTACGAGCAGTACTTC. As protein: CASSMSSYEQYF. This chain uses TRBV10-2 with TRBJ2-7; D unresolved. The V end was cut by 6 bases, the J end by 0 bases, with 6 bases between. Germline V lookup: CDR1 WSHSY, CDR2 SAAADI. The CDR3 consists of 12 residues.

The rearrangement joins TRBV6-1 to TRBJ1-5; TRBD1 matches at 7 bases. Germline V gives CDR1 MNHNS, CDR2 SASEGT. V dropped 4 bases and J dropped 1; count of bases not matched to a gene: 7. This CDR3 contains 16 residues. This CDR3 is CASSARQGRSNQPQHF. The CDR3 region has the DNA TGTGCCAGCAGTGCCCGACAGGGCAGAAGCAATCAGCCCCAGCATTTT.

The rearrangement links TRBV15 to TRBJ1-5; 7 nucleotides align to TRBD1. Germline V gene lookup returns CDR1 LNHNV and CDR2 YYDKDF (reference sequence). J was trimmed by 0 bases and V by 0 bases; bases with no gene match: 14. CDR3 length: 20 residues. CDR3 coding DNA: TGTGCCACCAGCAGAGATGGGGTTATGGGACAGCTATATAGCAATCAGCCCCAGCATTTT. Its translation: CATSRDGVMGQLYSNQPQHF.

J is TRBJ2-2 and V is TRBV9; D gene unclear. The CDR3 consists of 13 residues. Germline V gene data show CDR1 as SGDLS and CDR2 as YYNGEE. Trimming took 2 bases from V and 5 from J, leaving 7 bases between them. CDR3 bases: TGTGCCAGCAGCGTGTGGCAAACCGGGGAGCTGTTTTTT. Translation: CASSVWQTGELFF.

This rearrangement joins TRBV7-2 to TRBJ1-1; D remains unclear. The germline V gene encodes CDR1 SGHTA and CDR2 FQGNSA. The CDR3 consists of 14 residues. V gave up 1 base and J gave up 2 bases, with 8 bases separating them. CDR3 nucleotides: TGTGCCAGCAGCTTAGACGGGGTTAACACTGAAGCTTTCTTT. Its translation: CASSLDGVNTEAFF.

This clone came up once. The CDR3 DNA reads as TGTGCCAGCAGCTACCCCGGTTATGGCTACACCTTC. This encodes CASSYPGYGYTF. The chain links TRBV7-2 to TRBJ1-2; D unclear. This CDR3 is built from 12 residues. The germline CDR1 and CDR2 sequences are SGHTA and FQGNSA. V lost 4 bases and J 5 bases, leaving 8 bases between the germline ends.

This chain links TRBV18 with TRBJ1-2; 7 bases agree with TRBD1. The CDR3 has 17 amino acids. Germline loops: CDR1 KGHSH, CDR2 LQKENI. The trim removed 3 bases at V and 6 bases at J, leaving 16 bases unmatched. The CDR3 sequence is CASSPELFAGGMDGYTF. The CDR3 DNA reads TGTGCCAGCTCACCTGAGTTATTTGCAGGGGGAATGGATGGCTACACCTTC.